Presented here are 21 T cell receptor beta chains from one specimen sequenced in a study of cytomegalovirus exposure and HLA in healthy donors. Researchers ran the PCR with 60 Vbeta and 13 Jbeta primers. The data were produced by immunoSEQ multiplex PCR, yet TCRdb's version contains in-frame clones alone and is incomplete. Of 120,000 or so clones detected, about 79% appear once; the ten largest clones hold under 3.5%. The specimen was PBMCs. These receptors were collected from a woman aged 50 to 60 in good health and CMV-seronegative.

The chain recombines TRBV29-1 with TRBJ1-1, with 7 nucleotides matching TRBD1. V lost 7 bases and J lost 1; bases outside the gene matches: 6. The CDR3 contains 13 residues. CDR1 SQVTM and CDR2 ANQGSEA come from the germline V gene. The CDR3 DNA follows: TGCAGCGCCGGACAGGCGCCGAACACTGAAGCTTTCTTT. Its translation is CSAGQAPNTEAFF.

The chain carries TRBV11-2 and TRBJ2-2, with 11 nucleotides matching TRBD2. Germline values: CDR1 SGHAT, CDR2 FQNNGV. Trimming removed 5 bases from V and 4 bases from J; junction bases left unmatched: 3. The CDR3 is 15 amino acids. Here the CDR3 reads CASSRLAGPTGELFF. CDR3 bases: TGTGCCAGCAGCCGACTAGCGGGGCCCACCGGGGAGCTGTTTTTT.

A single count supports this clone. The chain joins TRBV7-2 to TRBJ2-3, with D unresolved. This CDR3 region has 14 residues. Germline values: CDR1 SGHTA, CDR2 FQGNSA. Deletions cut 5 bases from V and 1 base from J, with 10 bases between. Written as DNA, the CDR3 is TGTGCCAGCAGCCAAAACCAGGGCACAGATACGCAGTATTTT. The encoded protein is CASSQNQGTDTQYF.

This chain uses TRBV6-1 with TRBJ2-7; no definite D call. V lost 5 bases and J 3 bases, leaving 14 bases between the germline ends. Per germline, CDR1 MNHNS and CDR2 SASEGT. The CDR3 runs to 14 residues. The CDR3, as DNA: TGTGCCAGCAGTCTTTTTCGGCAGGACTACGAGCAGTACTTC. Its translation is CASSLFRQDYEQYF.

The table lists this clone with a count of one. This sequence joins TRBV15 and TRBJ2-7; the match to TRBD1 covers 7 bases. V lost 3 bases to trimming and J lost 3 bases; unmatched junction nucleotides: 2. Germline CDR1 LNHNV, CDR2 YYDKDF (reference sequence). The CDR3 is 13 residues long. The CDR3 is CATSSRQGYEQYF. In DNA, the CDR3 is TGTGCCACCAGCAGCCGACAGGGCTACGAGCAGTACTTC.

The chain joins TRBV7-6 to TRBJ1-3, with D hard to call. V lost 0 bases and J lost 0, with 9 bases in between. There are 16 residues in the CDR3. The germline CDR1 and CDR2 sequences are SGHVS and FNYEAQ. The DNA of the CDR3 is TGTGCCAGCAGCTTAGCCGGGTTCTTCTCTGGAAACACCATATATTTT. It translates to CASSLAGFFSGNTIYF.

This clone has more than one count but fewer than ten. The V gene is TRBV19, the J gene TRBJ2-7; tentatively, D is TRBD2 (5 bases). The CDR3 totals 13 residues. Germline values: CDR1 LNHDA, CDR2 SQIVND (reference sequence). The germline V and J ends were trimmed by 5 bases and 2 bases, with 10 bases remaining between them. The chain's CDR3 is CASSVGIPYEQYF. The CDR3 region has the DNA TGTGCCAGTAGTGTCGGGATACCCTACGAGCAGTACTTC.

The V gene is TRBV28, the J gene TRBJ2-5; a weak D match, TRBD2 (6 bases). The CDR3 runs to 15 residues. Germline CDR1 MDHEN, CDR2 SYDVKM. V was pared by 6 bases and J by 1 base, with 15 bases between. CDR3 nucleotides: TGTGCCAGCAGACTACTGGGGACTTCCCAAGAGACCCAGTACTTC. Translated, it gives CASRLLGTSQETQYF.

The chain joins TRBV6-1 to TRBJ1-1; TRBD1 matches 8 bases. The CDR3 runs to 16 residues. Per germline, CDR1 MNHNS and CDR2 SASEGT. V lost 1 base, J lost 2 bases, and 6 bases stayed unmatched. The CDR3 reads CASSEGPGQVNTEAFF. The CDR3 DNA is TGTGCCAGCAGTGAAGGTCCGGGACAGGTTAACACTGAAGCTTTCTTT.

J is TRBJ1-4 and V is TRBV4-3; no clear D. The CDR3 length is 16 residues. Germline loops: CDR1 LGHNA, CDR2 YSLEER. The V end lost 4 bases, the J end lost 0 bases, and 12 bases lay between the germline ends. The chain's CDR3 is CASSLRLISTNEKLFF. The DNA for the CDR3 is TGCGCCAGCAGCCTCCGACTGATCTCAACTAATGAAAAACTGTTTTTT.

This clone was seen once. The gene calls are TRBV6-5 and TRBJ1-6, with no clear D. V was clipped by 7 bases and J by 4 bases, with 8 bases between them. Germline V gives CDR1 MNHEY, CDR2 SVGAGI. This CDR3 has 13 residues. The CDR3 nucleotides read TGTGCCAGCACCTTGAGTTATAATTCACCCCTCCACTTT. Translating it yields CASTLSYNSPLHF.

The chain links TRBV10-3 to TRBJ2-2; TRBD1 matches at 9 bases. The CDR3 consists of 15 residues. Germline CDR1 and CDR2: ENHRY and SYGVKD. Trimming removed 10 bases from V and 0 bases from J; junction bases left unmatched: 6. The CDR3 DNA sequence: TGTGCCACCCGGGACAGGGCCTCGAACACCGGGGAGCTGTTTTTT. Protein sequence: CATRDRASNTGELFF.

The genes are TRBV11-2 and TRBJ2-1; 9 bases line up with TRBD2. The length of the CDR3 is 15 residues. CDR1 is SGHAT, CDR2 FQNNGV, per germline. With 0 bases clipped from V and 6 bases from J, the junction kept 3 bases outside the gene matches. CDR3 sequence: CASSLEAGGVNEQFF. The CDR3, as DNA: TGTGCCAGCAGCTTAGAAGCGGGAGGAGTCAATGAGCAGTTCTTC.

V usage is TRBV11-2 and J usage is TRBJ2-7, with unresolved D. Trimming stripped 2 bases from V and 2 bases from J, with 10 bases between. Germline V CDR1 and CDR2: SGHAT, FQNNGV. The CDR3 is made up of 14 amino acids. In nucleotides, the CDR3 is TGTGCCAGCAGCTTACCCCACGCTACCTACGAGCAGTACTTC. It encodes CASSLPHATYEQYF.

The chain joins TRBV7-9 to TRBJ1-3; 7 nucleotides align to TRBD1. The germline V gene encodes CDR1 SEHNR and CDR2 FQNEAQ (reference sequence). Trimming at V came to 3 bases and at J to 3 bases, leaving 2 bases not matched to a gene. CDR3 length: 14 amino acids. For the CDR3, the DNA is TGTGCCAGCAGCTTGGACAGGTTTGGAAACACCATATATTTT. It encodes CASSLDRFGNTIYF.

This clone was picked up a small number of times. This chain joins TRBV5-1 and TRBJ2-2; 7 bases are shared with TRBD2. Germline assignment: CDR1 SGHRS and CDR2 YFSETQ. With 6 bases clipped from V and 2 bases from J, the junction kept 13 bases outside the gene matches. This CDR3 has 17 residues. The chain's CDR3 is CASKTVWEGFNTGELFF. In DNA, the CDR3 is TGCGCCAGCAAGACCGTCTGGGAGGGCTTTAACACCGGGGAGCTGTTTTTT. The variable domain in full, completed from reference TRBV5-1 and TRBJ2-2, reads KAGVTQTPRYLIKTRGQQVTLSCSPISGHRSVSWYQQTPGQGLQFLFEYFSETQRNKGNFPGRFSGRQFSNSRSEMNVSTLELGDSALYLCASKTVWEGFNTGELFFGEGSRLTVL.

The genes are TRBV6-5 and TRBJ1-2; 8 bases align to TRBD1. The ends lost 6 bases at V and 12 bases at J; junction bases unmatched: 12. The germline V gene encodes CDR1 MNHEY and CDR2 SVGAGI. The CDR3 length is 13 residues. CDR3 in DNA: TGTGCCAGCAGGGGCCAGGGGGCGTTTACCGACACCTTC. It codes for CASRGQGAFTDTF.

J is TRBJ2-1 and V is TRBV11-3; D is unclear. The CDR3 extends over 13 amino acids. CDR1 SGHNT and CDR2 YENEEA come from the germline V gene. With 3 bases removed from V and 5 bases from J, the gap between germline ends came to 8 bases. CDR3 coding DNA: TGTGCCAGCAGCTTTCGGTCGGACAATGAGCAGTTCTTC. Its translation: CASSFRSDNEQFF.

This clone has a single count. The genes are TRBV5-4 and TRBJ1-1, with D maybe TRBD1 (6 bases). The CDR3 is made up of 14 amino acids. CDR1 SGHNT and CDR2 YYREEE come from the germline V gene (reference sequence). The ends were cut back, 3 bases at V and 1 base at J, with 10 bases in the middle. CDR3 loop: CASSWDMGNTEAFF. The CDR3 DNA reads TGTGCCAGCAGCTGGGACATGGGGAACACTGAAGCTTTCTTT.

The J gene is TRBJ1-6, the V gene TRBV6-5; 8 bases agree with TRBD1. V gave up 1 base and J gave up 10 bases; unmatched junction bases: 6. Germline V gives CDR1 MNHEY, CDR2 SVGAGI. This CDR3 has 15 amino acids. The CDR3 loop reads CASSYWARGRSPLHF. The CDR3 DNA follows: TGTGCCAGCAGTTACTGGGCCAGGGGGCGATCACCCCTCCACTTT.

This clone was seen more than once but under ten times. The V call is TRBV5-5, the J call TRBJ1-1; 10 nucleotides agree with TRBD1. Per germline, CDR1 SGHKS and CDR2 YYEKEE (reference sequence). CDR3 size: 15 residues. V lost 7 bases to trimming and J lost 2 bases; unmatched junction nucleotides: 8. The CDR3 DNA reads TGTGCCAGCGGAAGACAGGGGGCCATTAACACTGAAGCTTTCTTT. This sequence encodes CASGRQGAINTEAFF.